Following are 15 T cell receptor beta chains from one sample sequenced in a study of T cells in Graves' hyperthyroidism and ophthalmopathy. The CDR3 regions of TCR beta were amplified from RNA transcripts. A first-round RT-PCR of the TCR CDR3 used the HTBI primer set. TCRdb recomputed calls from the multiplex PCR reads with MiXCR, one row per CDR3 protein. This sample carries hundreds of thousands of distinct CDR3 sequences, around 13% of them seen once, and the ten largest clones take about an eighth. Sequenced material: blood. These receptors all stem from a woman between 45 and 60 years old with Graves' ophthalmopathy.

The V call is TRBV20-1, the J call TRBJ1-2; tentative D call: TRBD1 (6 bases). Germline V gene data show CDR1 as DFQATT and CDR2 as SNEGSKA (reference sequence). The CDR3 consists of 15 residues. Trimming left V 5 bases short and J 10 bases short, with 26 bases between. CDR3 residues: CSAPNIGQTPRPYTF. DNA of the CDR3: TGCAGTGCTCCCAACATCGGACAGACCCCACGTCCCTACACCTTC.

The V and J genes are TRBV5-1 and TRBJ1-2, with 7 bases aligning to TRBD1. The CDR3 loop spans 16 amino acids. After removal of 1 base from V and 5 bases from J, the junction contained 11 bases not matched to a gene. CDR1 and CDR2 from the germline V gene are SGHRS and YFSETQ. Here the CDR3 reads CASSLIAGVQGYGYTF. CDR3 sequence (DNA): TGCGCCAGCAGCTTGATTGCGGGGGTACAGGGGTATGGCTACACCTTC.

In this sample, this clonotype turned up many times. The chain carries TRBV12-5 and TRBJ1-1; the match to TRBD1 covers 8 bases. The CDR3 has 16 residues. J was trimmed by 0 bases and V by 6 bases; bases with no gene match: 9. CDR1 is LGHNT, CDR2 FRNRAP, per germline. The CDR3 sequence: CASGKTGGLMNTEAFF. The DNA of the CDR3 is TGTGCTAGTGGAAAAACAGGGGGACTGATGAACACTGAAGCTTTCTTT.

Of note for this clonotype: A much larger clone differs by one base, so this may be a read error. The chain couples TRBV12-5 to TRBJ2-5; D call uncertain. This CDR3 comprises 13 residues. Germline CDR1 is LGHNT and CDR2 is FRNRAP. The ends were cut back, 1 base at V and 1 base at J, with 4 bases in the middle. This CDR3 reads CASGLGIQETQYF. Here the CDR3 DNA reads TGTGCTAGTGGTTTGGGCATCCAAGAGACCCAGTACTTC. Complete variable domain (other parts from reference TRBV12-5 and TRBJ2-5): DARVTQTPRHKVTEMGQEVTMRCQPILGHNTVFWYRQTMMQGLELLAYFRNRAPLDDSGMPKDRFSAEMPDATLATLKIQPSEPRDSAVYFCASGLGIQETQYFGPGTRLLVL.

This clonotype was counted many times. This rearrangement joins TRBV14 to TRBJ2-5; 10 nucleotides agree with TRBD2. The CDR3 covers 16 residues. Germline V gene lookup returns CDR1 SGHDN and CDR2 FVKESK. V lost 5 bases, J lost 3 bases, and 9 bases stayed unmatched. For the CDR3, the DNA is TGTGCCAGCAGCTCGGGACTAGCGAGTTCGAAAGAGACCCAGTACTTC. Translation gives CASSSGLASSKETQYF.

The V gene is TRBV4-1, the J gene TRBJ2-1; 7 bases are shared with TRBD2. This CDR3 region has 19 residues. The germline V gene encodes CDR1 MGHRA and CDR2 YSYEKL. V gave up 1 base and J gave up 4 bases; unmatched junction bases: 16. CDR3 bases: TGCGCCAGCAGCCAAGGGTTAAGGGCGGAACTAGCGTCTTACAATGAGCAGTTCTTC. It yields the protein CASSQGLRAELASYNEQFF.

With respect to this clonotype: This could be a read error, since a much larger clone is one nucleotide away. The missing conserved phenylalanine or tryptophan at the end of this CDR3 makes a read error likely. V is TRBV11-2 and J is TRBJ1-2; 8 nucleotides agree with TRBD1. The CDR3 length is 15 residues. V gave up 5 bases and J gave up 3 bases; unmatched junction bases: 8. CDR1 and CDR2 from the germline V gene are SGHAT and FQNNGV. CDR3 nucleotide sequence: TGTGCCAGCAGCCCTCGGACAGGGTCGGACTATGGCTACACCCTC. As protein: CASSPRTGSDYGYTL.

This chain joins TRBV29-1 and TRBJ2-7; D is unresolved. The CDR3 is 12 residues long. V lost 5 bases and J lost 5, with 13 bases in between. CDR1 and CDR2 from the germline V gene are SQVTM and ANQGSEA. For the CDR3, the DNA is TGCAGCGTTTCTGACATTTATGACGAGCAGTACTTC. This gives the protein CSVSDIYDEQYF.

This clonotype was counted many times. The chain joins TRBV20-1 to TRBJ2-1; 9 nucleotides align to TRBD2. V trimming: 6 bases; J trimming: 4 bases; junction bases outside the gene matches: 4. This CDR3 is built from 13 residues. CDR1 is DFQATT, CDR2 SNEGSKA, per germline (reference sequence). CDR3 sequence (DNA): TGCAGTGCCCGGACTAGCGAGTACAATGAGCAGTTCTTC. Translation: CSARTSEYNEQFF.

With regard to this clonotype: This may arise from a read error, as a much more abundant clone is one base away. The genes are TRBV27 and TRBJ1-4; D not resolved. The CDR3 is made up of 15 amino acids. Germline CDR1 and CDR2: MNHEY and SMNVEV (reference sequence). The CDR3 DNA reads TGTGCCAGCAGCCCCGAGACCGCAACTAATGAAAAACCGTTTTTT. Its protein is CASSPETATNEKPFF.

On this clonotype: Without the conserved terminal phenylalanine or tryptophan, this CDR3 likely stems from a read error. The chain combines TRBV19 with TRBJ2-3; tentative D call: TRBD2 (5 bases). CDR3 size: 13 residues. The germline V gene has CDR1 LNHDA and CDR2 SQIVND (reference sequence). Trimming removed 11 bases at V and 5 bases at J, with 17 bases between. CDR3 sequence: CASTWGAEDTQYL. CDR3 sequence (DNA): TGTGCCTCCACGTGGGGAGCAGAAGATACGCAGTATCTT.

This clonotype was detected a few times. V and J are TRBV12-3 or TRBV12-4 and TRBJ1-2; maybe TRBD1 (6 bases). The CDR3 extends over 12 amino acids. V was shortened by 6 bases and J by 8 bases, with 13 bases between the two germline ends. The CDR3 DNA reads TGTGCCAGCAGCAACAGCGGACAGGGCTACACCTTC. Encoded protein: CASSNSGQGYTF.

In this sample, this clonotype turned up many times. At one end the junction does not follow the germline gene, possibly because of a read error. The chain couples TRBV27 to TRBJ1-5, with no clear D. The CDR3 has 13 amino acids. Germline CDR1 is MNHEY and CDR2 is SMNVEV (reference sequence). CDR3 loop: CASSLSLGQPQHF. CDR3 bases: TGTGCCAGCAGCTTATCGTTGGGTCAGCCCCAGCATTTT.

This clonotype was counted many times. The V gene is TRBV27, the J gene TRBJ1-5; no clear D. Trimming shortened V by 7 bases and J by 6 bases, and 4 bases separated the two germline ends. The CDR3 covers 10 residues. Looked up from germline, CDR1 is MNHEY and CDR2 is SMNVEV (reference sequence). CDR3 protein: CASNSQPQHF. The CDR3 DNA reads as TGTGCCAGCAACAGTCAGCCCCAGCATTTT.

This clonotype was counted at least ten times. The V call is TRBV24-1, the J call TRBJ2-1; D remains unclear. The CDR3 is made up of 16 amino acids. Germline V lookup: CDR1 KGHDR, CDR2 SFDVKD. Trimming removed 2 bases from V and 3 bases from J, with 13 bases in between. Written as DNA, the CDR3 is TGTGCCACCAGTGATTCACGGCCAACTAACTACAATGAGCAGTTCTTC. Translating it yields CATSDSRPTNYNEQFF.